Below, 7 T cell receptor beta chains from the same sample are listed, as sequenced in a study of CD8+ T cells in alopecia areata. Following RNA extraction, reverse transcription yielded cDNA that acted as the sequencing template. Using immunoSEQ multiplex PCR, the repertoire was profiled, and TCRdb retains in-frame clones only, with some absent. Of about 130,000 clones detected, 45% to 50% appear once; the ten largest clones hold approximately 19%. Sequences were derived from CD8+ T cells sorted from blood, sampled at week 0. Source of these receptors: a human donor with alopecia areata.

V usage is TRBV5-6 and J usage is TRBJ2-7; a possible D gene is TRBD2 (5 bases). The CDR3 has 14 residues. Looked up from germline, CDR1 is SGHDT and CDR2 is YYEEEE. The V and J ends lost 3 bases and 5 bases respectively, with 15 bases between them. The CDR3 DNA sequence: TGTGCCAGCAGCTCACCTGACACGAGGGACGAGCAGTACTTC. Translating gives CASSSPDTRDEQYF.

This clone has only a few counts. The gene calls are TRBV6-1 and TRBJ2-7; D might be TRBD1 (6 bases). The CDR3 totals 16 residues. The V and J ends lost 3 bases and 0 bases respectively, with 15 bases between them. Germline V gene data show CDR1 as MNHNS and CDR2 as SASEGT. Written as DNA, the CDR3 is TGTGCCAGCAGTGACTTCCGGGACAAGAGCTCCTACGAGCAGTACTTC. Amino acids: CASSDFRDKSSYEQYF.

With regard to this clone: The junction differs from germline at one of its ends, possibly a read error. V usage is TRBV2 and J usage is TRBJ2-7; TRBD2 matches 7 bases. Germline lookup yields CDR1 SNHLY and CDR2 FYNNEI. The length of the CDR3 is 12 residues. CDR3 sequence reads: CATASGGYERYF. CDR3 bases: TGTGCCACCGCTTCGGGGGGTTACGAGCGGTACTTC.

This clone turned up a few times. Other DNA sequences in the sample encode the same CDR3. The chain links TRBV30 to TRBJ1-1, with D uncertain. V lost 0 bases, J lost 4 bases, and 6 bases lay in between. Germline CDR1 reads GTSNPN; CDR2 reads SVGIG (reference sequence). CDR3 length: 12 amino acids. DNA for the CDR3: TGTGCCTGGAGTGTACTCGGCACTGAAGCTTTCTTT. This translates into CAWSVLGTEAFF. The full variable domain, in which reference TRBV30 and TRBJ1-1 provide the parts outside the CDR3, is SQTIHQWPATLVQPVGSPLSLECTVEGTSNPNLYWYRQAAGRGLQLLFYSVGIGQISSEVPQNLSASRPQDRQFILSSKKLLLSDSGFYLCAWSVLGTEAFFGQGTRLTVV.

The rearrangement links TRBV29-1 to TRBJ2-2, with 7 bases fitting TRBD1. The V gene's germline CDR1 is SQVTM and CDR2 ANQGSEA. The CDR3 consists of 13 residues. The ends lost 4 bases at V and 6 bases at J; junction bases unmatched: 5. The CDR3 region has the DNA TGCAGCGTTGTACAGGGGTATGCCGGGGAGCTGTTTTTT. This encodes CSVVQGYAGELFF.

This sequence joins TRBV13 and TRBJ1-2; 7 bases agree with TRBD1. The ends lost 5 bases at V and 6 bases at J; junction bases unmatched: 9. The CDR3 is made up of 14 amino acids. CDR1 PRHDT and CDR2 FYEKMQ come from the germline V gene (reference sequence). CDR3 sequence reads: CASSPEQGVHGYTF. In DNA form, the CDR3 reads TGTGCCAGCAGCCCCGAGCAGGGGGTCCATGGCTACACCTTC.

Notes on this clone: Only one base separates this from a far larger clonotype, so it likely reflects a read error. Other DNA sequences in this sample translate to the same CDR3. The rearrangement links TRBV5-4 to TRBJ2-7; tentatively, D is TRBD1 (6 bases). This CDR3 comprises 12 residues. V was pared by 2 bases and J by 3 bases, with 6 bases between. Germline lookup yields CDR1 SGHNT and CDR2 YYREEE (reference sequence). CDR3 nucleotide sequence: TGTGCCAGCAGCTTAGGGGGCTACGAGCAGTACTTC. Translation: CASSLGGYEQYF.